Shown below are 21 T cell receptor beta chains from a single sample sequenced in a study of neurological immune-mediated disorders. MiXCR was run by TCRdb on the 5' RACE reads, yielding one entry per CDR3 protein. The sample shows tens of thousands of distinct CDR3 sequences, around an eighth of them seen only once. Sequenced: PBMCs. These receptors originate from a woman aged 45-60 years in good health.

As regards this clonotype: A much bigger clone sits one base away, suggesting this may be a read error. The chain recombines TRBV29-1 with TRBJ1-2, with 7 nucleotides matching TRBD1. The V segment lost 4 bases and the J segment 2 bases; nucleotides outside the gene matches: 1. This CDR3 comprises 12 residues. Per germline, CDR1 SQVTM and CDR2 ANQGSEA. The CDR3 spells CSVVGQNYGYTF. CDR3 bases: TGCAGCGTTGTGGGACAGAACTATGGCTACACCTTC.

The chain links TRBV20-1 to TRBJ2-7, with 9 bases matching TRBD1. The CDR3 consists of 13 residues. Germline CDR1 and CDR2: DFQATT and SNEGSKA (reference sequence). Unmatched junction bases numbered 6, after V lost 6 bases and J lost 3 bases. CDR3 protein: CSAAGTGHYEQYF. The CDR3 DNA follows: TGCAGTGCAGCCGGGACAGGGCACTACGAGCAGTACTTC.

This clonotype was recorded many times. V gene TRBV5-1 combines with J gene TRBJ1-5; 9 bases fit TRBD1. This CDR3 contains 16 residues. V lost 2 bases to trimming and J lost 2 bases; unmatched junction nucleotides: 5. Germline CDR1 and CDR2: SGHRS and YFSETQ. The CDR3 is CASSLDTGGGNQPQHF. Here the CDR3 DNA reads TGCGCCAGCAGCTTAGATACAGGGGGCGGCAATCAGCCCCAGCATTTT.

This clonotype has ten or more counts. The chain uses TRBV20-1 and TRBJ2-7; 7 bases are shared with TRBD2. V dropped 5 bases and J dropped 2; count of bases not matched to a gene: 12. Per the germline V gene, CDR1 is DFQATT and CDR2 is SNEGSKA (reference sequence). The CDR3 is 15 residues long. CDR3 nucleotide sequence: TGCAGTGCTCCCGGGACTATCAGTATTCCCTACGAGCAGTACTTC. Translation gives CSAPGTISIPYEQYF.

This clonotype was detected ten times or more. The rearrangement uses TRBV5-1 and TRBJ2-2, with D perhaps matching TRBD2 (6 bases). The CDR3 spans 17 residues. The germline V and J ends were trimmed by 3 bases and 4 bases, with 19 bases remaining between them. Germline CDR1 is SGHRS and CDR2 is YFSETQ. For the CDR3, the DNA is TGCGCCAGCAGCTCGGGACCAATGAACGGGGGCACCGGGGAGCTGTTTTTT. It codes for CASSSGPMNGGTGELFF.

This clonotype was found many times. V is TRBV7-2 and J is TRBJ2-3; 11 nucleotides match TRBD2. The CDR3 length is 19 residues. Looked up from germline, CDR1 is SGHTA and CDR2 is FQGNSA. V shed 6 bases and J 4 bases; nucleotides not matched to a gene: 18. The CDR3 DNA sequence: TGTGCCAGCAGACCCAGCCGGGCTAGCGGGGGGTCCCAGCCAGATACGCAGTATTTT. Translation: CASRPSRASGGSQPDTQYF.

This clonotype has only a few counts. The V and J genes are TRBV3-1 and TRBJ2-1, with a weak D call TRBD1 (6 bases). The ends were cut back, 5 bases at V and 4 bases at J, with 15 bases in the middle. The CDR3 sequence is 15 residues long. Germline lookup yields CDR1 LGHDT and CDR2 YNNKEL (reference sequence). The CDR3 region has the DNA TGTGCCAGCAGCATAGAGACAGGAGAGTACAATGAGCAGTTCTTC. Translated: CASSIETGEYNEQFF.

This clonotype was seen repeatedly, ten times or more. J is TRBJ2-1 and V is TRBV20-1; 11 bases match TRBD2. Germline CDR1 and CDR2: DFQATT and SNEGSKA (reference sequence). There are 13 residues in the CDR3. Trimming at V came to 5 bases and at J to 8 bases, leaving 5 bases not matched to a gene. The CDR3 here is CSALAGGPYEQFF. The CDR3 DNA reads as TGCAGTGCTTTAGCGGGAGGGCCGTATGAGCAGTTCTTC.

This clonotype was picked up a small number of times. This may be a read error: a much more frequent sequence differs by one nucleotide. The chain combines TRBV25-1 with TRBJ2-2; 9 bases are shared with TRBD2. The CDR3 is made up of 16 amino acids. Germline loops: CDR1 MGHDK, CDR2 SYGVNS. The CDR3 here is CVSSRPGTSWAGELFF. The CDR3 DNA sequence: TGTGTCAGCAGCAGACCTGGGACTAGCTGGGCCGGGGAGCTGTTTTTT. Supplemented by reference TRBV25-1 and TRBJ2-2, the full variable domain reads EADIYQTPRYLVIGTGKKITLECSQTMGHDKMYWYQQDPGMELHLIHYSYGVNSTEKGDLSSESTVSRIRTEHFPLTLESARPSHTSQYLCVSSRPGTSWAGELFFGEGSRLTVL.

This clonotype showed up many times. V gene TRBV2 combines with J gene TRBJ2-1, with 10 bases identical to TRBD2. This CDR3 is 15 amino acids long. With V trimmed by 3 bases and J by 6 bases, 5 bases remained unmatched. Germline CDR1 SNHLY, CDR2 FYNNEI. CDR3 in DNA: TGTGCCAGCAGTGAGAGCGGGGGGGCTCCCAATGAGCAGTTCTTC. Protein: CASSESGGAPNEQFF.

This clonotype was recorded many times. The chain links TRBV9 to TRBJ2-1; D may match TRBD1 or TRBD2 (5 bases each). V lost 0 bases to trimming and J lost 7 bases, with 29 bases between them. The CDR3 extends over 20 amino acids. Germline V gene sequence: CDR1 SGDLS, CDR2 YYNGEE. CDR3 in DNA: TGTGCCAGCAGCGTAGTCCCGGCGGGTAGGGGACGGGATGAGTCGAATGAGCAGTTCTTC. This translates into CASSVVPAGRGRDESNEQFF.

Notes on this clonotype: Relative to the germline gene, one junction end is altered; a read error may explain this. J is TRBJ2-2 and V is TRBV5-1, with D maybe TRBD1 (6 bases). The CDR3 runs to 13 residues. Germline CDR1 SGHRS, CDR2 YFSETQ. CDR3 residues: CASRQGITGEPFF. CDR3 bases: TGCGCCAGCAGACAGGGCATAACCGGGGAGCCGTTTTTT.

This rearrangement joins TRBV5-3 to TRBJ2-7; D assignment may be TRBD1 or TRBD2 (6 bases each). TRBV5-3 is recorded as an ORF, its role being uncertain. Trimming pared 5 bases from V and 3 bases from J, leaving 15 bases between. The CDR3 totals 14 residues. The CDR3 reads CARSPIGGIYEQYF. The DNA for the CDR3 is TGTGCCAGAAGTCCTATCGGGGGCATCTACGAGCAGTACTTC.

In its sample, this clonotype was seen many times. The chain has TRBV6-1 and TRBJ2-1; the D gene is possibly TRBD2 (5 bases). This CDR3 contains 16 residues. Per germline, CDR1 MNHNS and CDR2 SASEGT. V lost 8 bases, J lost 3 bases, and 20 bases lay in between. The CDR3 sequence is CASCALGPRDYNEQFF. DNA for the CDR3: TGTGCCAGCTGTGCACTAGGACCGAGAGACTACAATGAGCAGTTCTTC.

This clonotype occurred many times. CDR3 loop: CASSYLMTGQLYEQYF. CDR3 DNA: TGTGCCAGCAGTTACTTGATGACGGGACAGCTCTACGAGCAGTACTTC. This chain connects TRBV6-5 to TRBJ2-7, with TRBD1 matching over 7 bases. V dropped 1 base and J dropped 3; count of bases not matched to a gene: 9. CDR3 size: 16 residues. The germline CDR1 and CDR2 sequences are MNHEY and SVGAGI.

This clonotype has ten or more counts. The chain carries TRBV12-3 or TRBV12-4 and TRBJ1-3, with D maybe TRBD1 (6 bases). The CDR3 has 17 residues. V dropped 7 bases and J dropped 0 bases, with 19 bases sitting between them. CDR3 bases: TGTGCCAGCACCCTAATTGGGGGCTCCATCTCTGGAAACACCATATATTTT. Its translation is CASTLIGGSISGNTIYF.

This clonotype was picked up a small number of times. The chain has TRBV3-1 and TRBJ1-1; D may be TRBD1 (6 bases). Germline V lookup: CDR1 LGHDT, CDR2 YNNKEL (reference sequence). Deletions cut 0 bases from V and 9 bases from J, with 17 bases between. The CDR3 extends over 15 amino acids. CDR3 residues: CASSQDAGTNNKAFF. The CDR3 DNA reads as TGTGCCAGCAGCCAAGATGCCGGGACAAACAATAAAGCTTTCTTT.

Many counts were recorded for this clonotype. V gene TRBV11-2 combines with J gene TRBJ2-3; D remains ambiguous. Germline-derived CDR1 and CDR2 are SGHAT and FQNNGV. CDR3 size: 15 residues. V shed 0 bases and J shed 2 bases, with 9 bases lying between them. CDR3 protein: CASSLDREYTDTQYF. The CDR3 nucleotides read TGTGCCAGCAGCTTAGACCGCGAATACACAGATACGCAGTATTTT.

This clonotype was observed at least ten times. The V call is TRBV29-1, the J call TRBJ2-6, with a weak D call TRBD2 (5 bases). This CDR3 is 16 amino acids long. Germline CDR1 SQVTM, CDR2 ANQGSEA. V lost 3 bases and J lost 0, with 12 bases in between. The CDR3 region has the DNA TGCAGCGTTGACCCTGGAGGTTACTCTGGGGCCAACGTCCTGACTTTC. This encodes CSVDPGGYSGANVLTF.

This clonotype was recorded at least ten times. The gene calls are TRBV7-2 and TRBJ2-3, with D possibly TRBD2 on 6 matching bases. CDR1 is SGHTA, CDR2 FQGNSA, per germline. V was pared by 6 bases and J by 4 bases, with 14 bases between. This CDR3 comprises 14 residues. The CDR3 is CASSSGLASDTQYF. DNA for the CDR3: TGTGCCAGCAGTTCGGGACTTGCTTCAGATACGCAGTATTTT.

This chain joins TRBV11-3 and TRBJ2-1; 7 nucleotides align to TRBD2. V was pared by 8 bases and J by 9 bases, with 13 bases of the junction left unmatched. The germline CDR1 and CDR2 sequences are SGHNT and YENEEA. CDR3 length: 14 residues. Written as DNA, the CDR3 is TGTGCCAGCTTCTGGGGAGGGTGGCGGGGTGAGCAGTTCTTC. It yields the protein CASFWGGWRGEQFF.